The 3 T cell receptor beta chains presented below share a single source sample, sequenced in a study of response to subunit inactivated influenza vaccine. TCRdb passed the RT-PCR reads through MiXCR, listing each CDR3 protein once. The sample contains 450,000 to 500,000 distinct CDR3 sequences, 10% to 11% of which appear only once. This specimen consisted of PBMCs from blood, obtained around seven weeks after vaccination. Receptors were obtained from a man aged 45-60 years who received an inactivated influenza vaccine.

This clonotype was counted many times. This chain links TRBV7-9 with TRBJ2-2; D call uncertain. CDR3 length: 14 amino acids. Per the germline V gene, CDR1 is SEHNR and CDR2 is FQNEAQ (reference sequence). The V end was cut by 4 bases, the J end by 8 bases, with 14 bases between. Here the CDR3 reads CASSSPGVPGELFF. The CDR3 DNA is TGTGCCAGCAGCTCCCCGGGCGTCCCAGGGGAGCTGTTTTTT.

Comment on this clonotype: A read error may be the cause here, since a much bigger clone is one base away. The rearrangement uses TRBV20-1 and TRBJ2-7, with TRBD1 as a possible D gene (6 bases). Deletions cut 2 bases from V and 4 bases from J, with 18 bases between. This CDR3 is built from 15 residues. Germline values: CDR1 DFQATT, CDR2 SNEGSKA (reference sequence). Here the CDR3 DNA reads TGCAGTGCTAGAAATCCTCGGGACAAACCTTACGAGCAGTACTTC. Amino acid sequence: CSARNPRDKPYEQYF.

The chain links TRBV5-6 to TRBJ1-5; TRBD1 matches at 10 bases. Germline trimming cut 5 bases from V and 5 bases from J; bases unmatched to any gene: 7. This CDR3 has 15 amino acids. Germline values: CDR1 SGHDT, CDR2 YYEEEE. In nucleotides, the CDR3 is TGTGCCAGCAGTTATGGGACAGGGGATTATCAGCCCCAGCATTTT. It translates to CASSYGTGDYQPQHF.